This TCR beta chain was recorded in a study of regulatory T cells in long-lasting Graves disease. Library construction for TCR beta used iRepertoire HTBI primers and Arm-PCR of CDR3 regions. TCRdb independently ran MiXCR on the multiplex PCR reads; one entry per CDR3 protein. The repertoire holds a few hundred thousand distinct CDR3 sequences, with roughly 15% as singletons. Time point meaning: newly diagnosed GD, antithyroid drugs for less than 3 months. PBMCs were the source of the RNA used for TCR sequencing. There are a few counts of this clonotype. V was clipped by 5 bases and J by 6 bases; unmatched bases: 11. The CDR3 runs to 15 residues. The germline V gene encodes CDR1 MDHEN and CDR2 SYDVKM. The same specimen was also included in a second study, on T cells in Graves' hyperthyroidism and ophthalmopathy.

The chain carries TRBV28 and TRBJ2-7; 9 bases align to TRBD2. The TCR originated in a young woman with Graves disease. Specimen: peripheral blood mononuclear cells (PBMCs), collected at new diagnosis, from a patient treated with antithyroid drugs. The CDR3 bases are TGTGCCAGCAGTGTCCCGGGACTAGCAGGGGGCGAGCAGTACTTC. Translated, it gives CASSVPGLAGGEQYF.